This T cell receptor (beta chain) appears in the sequencing data of a study of regulatory T cells in long-lasting Graves disease. Described time point: newly diagnosed GD, antithyroid drugs for less than 3 months. Extracted RNA from PBMCs served as the source of the TCR library. Both iRepertoire HTBI primers and Arm-PCR of CDR3 regions were used to build the TCR beta libraries. TCRdb used MiXCR to reprocess the multiplex PCR reads, holding one entry per CDR3 protein. The sample records about 400,000 distinct CDR3 sequences, 16% being singletons. Notes on the study in general: Peripheral blood alone, not thyroid tissue, underwent study. Repertoires from persistent disease leaned toward TRBV28, TRBJ1-2 and TRBJ2-5. Sharing of public clonotypes was greater in persistent patients (2,741) than in new patients (966).

A note on this clonotype: The target antigen is unknown. A read error may account for a junction end that differs from germline.

Germline values: CDR1 MGHRA, CDR2 YSYEKL. This CDR3 is 14 amino acids long. These sequences were also reported in another study, on T cells in Graves' hyperthyroidism and ophthalmopathy.

This sample comprised peripheral blood mononuclear cells (PBMCs), obtained at new diagnosis, from a patient treated with antithyroid drugs. The sequence came from a woman aged 18 to 35 with Graves disease. This chain links TRBV4-1 with TRBJ2-1, with D perhaps TRBD1 or TRBD2 (5 bases each). The CDR3 bases are TGCGCCAGCAGGAGTTGGGGGACCTACAATGACCAGTTCTTC. Amino acid sequence: CASRSWGTYNDQFF.